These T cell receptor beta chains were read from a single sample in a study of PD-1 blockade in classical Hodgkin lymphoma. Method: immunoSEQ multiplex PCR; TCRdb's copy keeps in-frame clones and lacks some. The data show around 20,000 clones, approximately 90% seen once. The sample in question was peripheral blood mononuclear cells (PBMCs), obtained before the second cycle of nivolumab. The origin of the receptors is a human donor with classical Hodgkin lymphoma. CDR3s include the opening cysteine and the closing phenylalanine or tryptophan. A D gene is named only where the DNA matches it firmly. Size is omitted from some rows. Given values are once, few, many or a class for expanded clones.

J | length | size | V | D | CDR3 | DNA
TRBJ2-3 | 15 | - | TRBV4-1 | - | CASSQVFVSTDTQYF | TGCGCCAGCAGCCAAGTTTTTGTGAGCACAGATACGCAGTATTTT
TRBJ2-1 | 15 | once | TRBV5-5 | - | CASSLSPSSYNEQFF | TGTGCCAGCAGCTTGTCGCCGAGCTCCTACAATGAGCAGTTCTTC
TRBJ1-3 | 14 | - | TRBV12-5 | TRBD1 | CASGSGTGRDTIYF | TGTGCTAGTGGTAGCGGGACAGGCAGAGACACCATATATTTT
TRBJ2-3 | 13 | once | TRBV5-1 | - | CASSLSGTDTQYF | TGCGCCAGCAGCTTGTCGGGCACAGATACGCAGTATTTT
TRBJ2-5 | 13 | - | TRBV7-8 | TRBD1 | CASSFTGGGEQYF | TGTGCCAGCAGCTTCACAGGGGGCGGGGAGCAGTACTTC
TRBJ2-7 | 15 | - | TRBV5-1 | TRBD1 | CASSVAGTGAYEQYF | TGCGCCAGCAGCGTCGCCGGGACAGGGGCCTACGAGCAGTACTTC
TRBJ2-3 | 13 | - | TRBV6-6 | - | CASIQTSTDTQYF | TGTGCCAGCATCCAGACTAGCACAGATACGCAGTATTTT
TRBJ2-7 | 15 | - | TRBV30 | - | CAWSGGTSASYEQYF | TGTGCCTGGAGTGGAGGGACATCAGCGTCCTACGAGCAGTACTTC
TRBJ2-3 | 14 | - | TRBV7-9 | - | CASSFGTAGDTQYF | TGTGCCAGCAGCTTCGGGACAGCGGGAGATACGCAGTATTTT
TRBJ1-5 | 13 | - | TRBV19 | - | CASSIEGAQPQHF | TGTGCCAGTAGTATAGAGGGTGCTCAGCCCCAGCATTTT
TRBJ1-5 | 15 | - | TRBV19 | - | CASTISWRGVQPQHF | TGTGCCAGTACCATATCCTGGAGGGGGGTTCAGCCCCAGCATTTT
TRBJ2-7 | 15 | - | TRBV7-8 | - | CASSLADRGTYEQYF | TGTGCCAGCAGCTTAGCCGACCGGGGGACCTACGAGCAGTACTTC
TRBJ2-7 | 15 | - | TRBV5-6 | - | CASSASGSSAAEQYF | TGTGCCAGCAGCGCGAGTGGAAGTAGTGCGGCCGAGCAGTACTTC
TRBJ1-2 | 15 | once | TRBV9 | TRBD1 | CASSVNRGVRYGYTF | TGTGCCAGCAGCGTGAACAGGGGAGTGAGGTATGGCTACACCTTC
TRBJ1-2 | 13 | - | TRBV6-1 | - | CASSPGSNYGYTF | TGTGCCAGCAGCCCAGGATCTAACTATGGCTACACCTTC
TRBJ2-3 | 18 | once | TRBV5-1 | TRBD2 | CASSGQGLAGGNTDTQYF | TGCGCCAGCAGCGGACAAGGGCTAGCGGGGGGCAATACAGATACGCAGTATTTT
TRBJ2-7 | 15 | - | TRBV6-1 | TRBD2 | CASSEASGDSYEQYF | TGTGCCAGCAGTGAGGCTAGCGGGGACTCCTACGAGCAGTACTTC
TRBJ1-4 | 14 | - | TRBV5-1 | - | CASTTGTPSEKLFF | TGCGCCAGCACGACCGGGACCCCTTCTGAAAAACTGTTTTTT
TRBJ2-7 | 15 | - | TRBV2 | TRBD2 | CASSEVGGSTYEQYF | TGTGCCAGCAGTGAAGTCGGGGGGAGTACCTACGAGCAGTACTTC
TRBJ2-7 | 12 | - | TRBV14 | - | CASSQVSYEQYF | TGTGCCAGCAGCCAGGTTTCGTACGAGCAGTACTTC
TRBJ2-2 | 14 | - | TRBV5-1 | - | CASTPGTTTGELFF | TGCGCCAGCACCCCAGGAACAACCACCGGGGAGCTGTTTTTT
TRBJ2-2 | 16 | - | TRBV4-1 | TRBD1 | CASSLGQGAYTGELFF | TGCGCCAGCAGCCTGGGGCAGGGGGCATACACCGGGGAGCTGTTTTTT
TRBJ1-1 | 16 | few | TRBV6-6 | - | CASRAGEGDENTEAFF | TGTGCCAGCAGGGCAGGGGAAGGGGACGAGAACACTGAAGCTTTCTTT
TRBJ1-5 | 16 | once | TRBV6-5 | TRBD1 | CASSSRQGGLNQPQHF | TGTGCCAGCAGTTCCCGACAGGGGGGGTTAAATCAGCCCCAGCATTTT
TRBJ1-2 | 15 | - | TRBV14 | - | CASSQGRRGNYGYTF | TGTGCCAGCAGCCAAGGGCGCAGGGGCAACTATGGCTACACCTTC
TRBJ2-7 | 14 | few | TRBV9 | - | CASSVGTDSYEQYF | TGTGCCAGCAGCGTAGGGACAGACTCCTACGAGCAGTACTTC
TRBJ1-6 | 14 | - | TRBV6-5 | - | CASSGQTYNSPLHF | TGTGCCAGCAGTGGACAGACCTATAATTCACCCCTCCACTTT
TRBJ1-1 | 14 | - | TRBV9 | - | CASSVNAANTEAFF | TGTGCCAGCAGCGTAAACGCCGCTAACACTGAAGCTTTCTTT
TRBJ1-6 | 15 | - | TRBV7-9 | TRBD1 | CASSVGGDRNSPLHF | TGTGCCAGCAGCGTGGGCGGGGACAGAAATTCACCCCTCCACTTT
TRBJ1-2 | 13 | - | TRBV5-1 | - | CASSLQENYGYTF | TGCGCCAGCAGCTTACAGGAAAACTATGGCTACACCTTC